The T cell receptor beta chain described here comes from a study of cytomegalovirus exposure and HLA in healthy donors. In the PCR, 60 Vbeta and 13 Jbeta primers were used. Libraries were prepared by immunoSEQ multiplex PCR; TCRdb keeps only in-frame clonotypes and omits some of them. The data contain 180,000 or so clones, 70% to 75% of them singletons. Germline values: CDR1 SGDLS, CDR2 YYNGEE. The CDR3 sequence is 15 residues long. The V gene lost 0 bases and the J gene lost 5 bases, with 15 bases spanning the gap. The origin of this receptor is a male donor in good health and CMV-seronegative. V is TRBV9 and J is TRBJ2-7; the D gene is possibly TRBD2 (7 bases). Input material: PBMCs. CDR3 amino acids: CASSVEGGGGNEQYF. In nucleotides, the CDR3 is TGTGCCAGCAGCGTAGAGGGAGGGGGGGGAAACGAGCAGTACTTC. The variable domain in full, completed from reference TRBV9 and TRBJ2-7, reads DSGVTQTPKHLITATGQRVTLRCSPRSGDLSVYWYQQSLDQGLQFLIQYYNGEERAKGNILERFSAQQFPDLHSELNLSSLELGDSALYFCASSVEGGGGNEQYFGPGTRLTVT.